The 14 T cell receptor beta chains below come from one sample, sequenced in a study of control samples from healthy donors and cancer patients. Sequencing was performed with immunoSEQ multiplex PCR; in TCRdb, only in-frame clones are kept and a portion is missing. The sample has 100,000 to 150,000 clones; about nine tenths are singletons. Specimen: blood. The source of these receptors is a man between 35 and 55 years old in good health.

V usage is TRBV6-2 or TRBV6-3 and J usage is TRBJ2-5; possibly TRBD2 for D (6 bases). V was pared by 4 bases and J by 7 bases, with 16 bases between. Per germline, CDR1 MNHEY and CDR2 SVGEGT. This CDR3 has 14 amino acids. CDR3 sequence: CASSSPVGGRTQYF. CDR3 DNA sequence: TGTGCCAGCAGTTCCCCTGTAGGAGGGCGGACCCAGTACTTC.

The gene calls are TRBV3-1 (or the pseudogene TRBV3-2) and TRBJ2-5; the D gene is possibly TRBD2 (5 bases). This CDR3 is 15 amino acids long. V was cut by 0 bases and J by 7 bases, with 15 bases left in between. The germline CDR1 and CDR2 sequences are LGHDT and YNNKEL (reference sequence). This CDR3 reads CASSQDPTAAGTQYF. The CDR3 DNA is TGTGCCAGCAGCCAAGATCCCACAGCGGCAGGGACCCAGTACTTC.

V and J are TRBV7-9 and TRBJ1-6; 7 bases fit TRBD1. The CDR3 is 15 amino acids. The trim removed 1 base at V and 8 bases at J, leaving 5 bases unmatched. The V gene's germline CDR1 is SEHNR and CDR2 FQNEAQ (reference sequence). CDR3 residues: CASSLGEGAYSPLHF. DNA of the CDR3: TGTGCCAGCAGCTTAGGCGAGGGGGCCTATTCACCCCTCCACTTT.

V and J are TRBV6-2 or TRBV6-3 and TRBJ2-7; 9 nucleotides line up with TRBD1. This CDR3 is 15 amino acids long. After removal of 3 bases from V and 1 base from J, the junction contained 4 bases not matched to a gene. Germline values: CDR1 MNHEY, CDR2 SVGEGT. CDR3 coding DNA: TGTGCCAGCAGTTATTTGGGACAGGGTTCCTACGAGCAGTACTTC. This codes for CASSYLGQGSYEQYF.

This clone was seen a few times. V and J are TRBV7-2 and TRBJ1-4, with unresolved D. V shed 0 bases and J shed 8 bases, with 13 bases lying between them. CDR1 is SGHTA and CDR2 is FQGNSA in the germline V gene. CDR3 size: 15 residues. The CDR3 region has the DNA TGTGCCAGCAGCTTAGCGCCGGACCCCTGGGAAAAACTGTTTTTT. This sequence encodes CASSLAPDPWEKLFF.

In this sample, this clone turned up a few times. CDR3 nucleotide sequence: TGTGCCAGCAGCTCAACCCCGGGACTAGCGGGGGGGGTACAAGAGACCCAGTACTTC. Translating gives CASSSTPGLAGGVQETQYF. The chain uses TRBV5-4 and TRBJ2-5, with 16 bases that match TRBD2. J gave up 2 bases and V 3 bases, and 10 bases lay outside the gene matches. Germline CDR1 is SGHNT and CDR2 is YYREEE (reference sequence). CDR3 size: 19 residues.

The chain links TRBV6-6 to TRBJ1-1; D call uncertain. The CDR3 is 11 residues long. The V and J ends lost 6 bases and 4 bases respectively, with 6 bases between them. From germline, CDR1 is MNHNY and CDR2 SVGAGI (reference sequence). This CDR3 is CASSWGTEAFF. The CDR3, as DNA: TGTGCCAGCAGCTGGGGCACTGAAGCTTTCTTT.

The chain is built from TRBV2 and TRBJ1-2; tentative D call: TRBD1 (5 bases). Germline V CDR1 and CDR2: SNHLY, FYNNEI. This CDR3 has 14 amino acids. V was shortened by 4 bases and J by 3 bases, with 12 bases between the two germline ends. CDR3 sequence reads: CASSVLRGDYGYTF. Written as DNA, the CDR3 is TGTGCCAGCAGTGTCCTCCGGGGGGACTATGGCTACACCTTC.

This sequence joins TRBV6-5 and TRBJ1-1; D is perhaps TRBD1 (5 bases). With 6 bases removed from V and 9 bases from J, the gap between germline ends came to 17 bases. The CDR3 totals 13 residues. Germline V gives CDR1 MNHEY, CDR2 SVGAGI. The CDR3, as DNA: TGTGCCAGCAGCGCCGGGACGCGTAGAAAAGCTTTCTTT. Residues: CASSAGTRRKAFF.

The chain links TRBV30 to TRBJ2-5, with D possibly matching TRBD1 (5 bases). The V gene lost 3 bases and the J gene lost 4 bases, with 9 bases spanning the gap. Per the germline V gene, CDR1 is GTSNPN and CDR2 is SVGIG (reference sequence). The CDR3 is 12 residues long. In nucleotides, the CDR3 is TGTGCCTGGAGCCAGGGCCCAGAGACCCAGTACTTC. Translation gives CAWSQGPETQYF.

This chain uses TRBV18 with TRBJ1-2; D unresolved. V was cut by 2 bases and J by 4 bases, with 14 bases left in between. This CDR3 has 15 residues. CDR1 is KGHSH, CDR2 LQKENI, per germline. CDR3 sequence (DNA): TGTGCCAGCTCACCAGTTCAGATAGATTCCTATGGCTACACCTTC. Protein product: CASSPVQIDSYGYTF.

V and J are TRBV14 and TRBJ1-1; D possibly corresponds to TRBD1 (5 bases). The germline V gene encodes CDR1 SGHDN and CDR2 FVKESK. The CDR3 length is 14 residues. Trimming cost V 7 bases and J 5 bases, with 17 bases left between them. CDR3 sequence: CASTRHGGRTEAFF. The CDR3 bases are TGTGCCAGCACCCGCCACGGGGGGAGAACTGAAGCTTTCTTT. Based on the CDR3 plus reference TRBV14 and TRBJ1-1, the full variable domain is EAGVTQFPSHSVIEKGQTVTLRCDPISGHDNLYWYRRVMGKEIKFLLHFVKESKQDESGMPNNRFLAERTGGTYSTLKVQPAELEDSGVYFCASTRHGGRTEAFFGQGTRLTVV.

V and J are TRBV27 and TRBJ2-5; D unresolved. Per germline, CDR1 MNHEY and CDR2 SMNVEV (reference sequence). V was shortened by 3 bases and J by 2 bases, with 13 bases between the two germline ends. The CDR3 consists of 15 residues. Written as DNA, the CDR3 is TGTGCCAGCAGTTTGTTGGGGATAGGACAAGAGACCCAGTACTTC. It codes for CASSLLGIGQETQYF.

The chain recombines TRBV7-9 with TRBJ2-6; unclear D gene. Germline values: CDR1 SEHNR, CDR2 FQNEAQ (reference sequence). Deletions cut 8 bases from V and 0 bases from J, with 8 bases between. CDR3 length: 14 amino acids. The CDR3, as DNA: TGTGCCAGCGGGGTCCACTCTGGGGCCAACGTCCTGACTTTC. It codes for CASGVHSGANVLTF.